Detailed here is one TCR beta chain. With V trimmed by 7 bases and J by 4 bases, 9 bases remained unmatched. The CDR3 length is 15 residues. Via MiXCR, TCRdb re-called the 5' RACE reads, giving one row per CDR3 protein. The sample has just under 550,000 distinct CDR3 sequences; approximately 14% are singletons. This sample was included in a study of identical twins. The sample was also linked to a second study, of yellow fever vaccine responses in identical twins.

This clonotype was obtained from a woman aged 18 to 35 in good health. The chain uses TRBV12-3 or TRBV12-4 and TRBJ2-5; 10 bases match TRBD2. The material sequenced was CD4+ T cells sorted from blood. The CDR3 spells CASTKAGGPIETQYF. CDR3 in DNA: TGTGCCAGCACCAAAGCGGGGGGGCCTATAGAGACCCAGTACTTC.